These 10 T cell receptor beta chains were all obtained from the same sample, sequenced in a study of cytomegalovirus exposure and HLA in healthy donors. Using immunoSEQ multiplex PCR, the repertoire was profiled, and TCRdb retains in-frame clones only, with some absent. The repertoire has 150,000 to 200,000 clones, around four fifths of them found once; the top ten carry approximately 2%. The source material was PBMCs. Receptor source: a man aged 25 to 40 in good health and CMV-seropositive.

CDR3 nucleotides: TGTGCCAGCAGCGTAGTGAGCGGGGGGGCCGAAGATACGCAGTATTTT. This codes for CASSVVSGGAEDTQYF. The chain carries TRBV9 and TRBJ2-3, with 10 bases aligning to TRBD2. Trimming at V came to 0 bases and at J to 5 bases, leaving 6 bases not matched to a gene. Germline values: CDR1 SGDLS, CDR2 YYNGEE. The CDR3 contains 16 residues.

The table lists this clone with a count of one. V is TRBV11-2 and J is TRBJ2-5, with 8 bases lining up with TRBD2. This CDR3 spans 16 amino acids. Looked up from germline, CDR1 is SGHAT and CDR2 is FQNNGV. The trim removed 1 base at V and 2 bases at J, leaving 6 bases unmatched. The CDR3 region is CASSLVFSGGQETQYF. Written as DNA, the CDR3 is TGTGCCAGCAGCTTAGTTTTTTCGGGGGGGCAAGAGACCCAGTACTTC.

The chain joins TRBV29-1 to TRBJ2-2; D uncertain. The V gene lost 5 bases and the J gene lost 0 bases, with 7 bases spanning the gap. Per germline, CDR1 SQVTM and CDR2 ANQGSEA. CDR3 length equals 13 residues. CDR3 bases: TGCAGCGTTAAGACATCGAACACCGGGGAGCTGTTTTTT. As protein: CSVKTSNTGELFF.

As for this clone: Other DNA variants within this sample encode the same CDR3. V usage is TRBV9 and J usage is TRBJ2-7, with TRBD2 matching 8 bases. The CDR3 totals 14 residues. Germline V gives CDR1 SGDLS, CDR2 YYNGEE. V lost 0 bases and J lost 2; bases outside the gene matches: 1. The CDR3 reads CASSVGGGTYEQYF. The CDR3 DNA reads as TGTGCCAGCAGCGTAGGCGGGGGGACCTACGAGCAGTACTTC.

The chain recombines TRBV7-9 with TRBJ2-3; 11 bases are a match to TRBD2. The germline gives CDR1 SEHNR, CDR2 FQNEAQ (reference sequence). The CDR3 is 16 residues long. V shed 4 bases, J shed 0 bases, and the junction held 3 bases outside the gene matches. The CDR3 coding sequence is TGTGCCAGCAGCTCCGGGACTAGCGGCAGCACAGATACGCAGTATTTT. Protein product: CASSSGTSGSTDTQYF. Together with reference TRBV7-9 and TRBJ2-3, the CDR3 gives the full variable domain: DTGVSQNPRHKITKRGQNVTFRCDPISEHNRLYWYRQTLGQGPEFLTYFQNEAQLEKSRLLSDRFSAERPKGSFSTLEIQRTEQGDSAMYLCASSSGTSGSTDTQYFGPGTRLTVL.

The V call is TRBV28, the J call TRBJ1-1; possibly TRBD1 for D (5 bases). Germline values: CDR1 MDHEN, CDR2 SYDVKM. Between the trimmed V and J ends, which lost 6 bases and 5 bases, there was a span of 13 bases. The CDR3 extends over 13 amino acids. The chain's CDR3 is CASSYQGLTEAFF. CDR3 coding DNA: TGTGCCAGCAGCTATCAGGGTCTGACTGAAGCTTTCTTT.

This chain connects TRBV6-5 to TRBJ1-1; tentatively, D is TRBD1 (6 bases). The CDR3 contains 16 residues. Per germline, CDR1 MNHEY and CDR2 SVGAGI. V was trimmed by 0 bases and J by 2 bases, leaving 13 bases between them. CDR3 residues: CASSYSLGHSNTEAFF. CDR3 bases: TGTGCCAGCAGTTACTCGTTGGGACACAGCAACACTGAAGCTTTCTTT.

In DNA form, the CDR3 reads TGTGCCAGCAGCGCGACCCGGGGTTCGTGGGAGACCCAGTACTTC. It yields the protein CASSATRGSWETQYF. The chain recombines TRBV9 with TRBJ2-5, with D tentatively TRBD2 (5 bases). Trimming left V 3 bases short and J 5 bases short, with 17 bases between. Germline CDR1 and CDR2: SGDLS and YYNGEE. The CDR3 covers 15 residues.

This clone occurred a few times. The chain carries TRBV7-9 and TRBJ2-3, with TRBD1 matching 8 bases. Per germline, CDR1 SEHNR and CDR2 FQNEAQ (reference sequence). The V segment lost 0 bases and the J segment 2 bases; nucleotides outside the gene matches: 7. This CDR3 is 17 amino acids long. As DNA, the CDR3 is TGTGCCAGCAGCTTAGCGCTTCGGACAGGGCCCACAGATACGCAGTATTTT. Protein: CASSLALRTGPTDTQYF. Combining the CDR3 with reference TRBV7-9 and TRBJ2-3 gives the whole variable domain DTGVSQNPRHKITKRGQNVTFRCDPISEHNRLYWYRQTLGQGPEFLTYFQNEAQLEKSRLLSDRFSAERPKGSFSTLEIQRTEQGDSAMYLCASSLALRTGPTDTQYFGPGTRLTVL.

DNA of the CDR3: TGCGCCAGCAGCCCTTATGGGGACAGAAGGGCTGAGACCCAGTACTTC. Translated: CASSPYGDRRAETQYF. V usage is TRBV5-1 and J usage is TRBJ2-5, with 7 bases aligning to TRBD1. The CDR3 totals 16 residues. The ends lost 4 bases at V and 5 bases at J; junction bases unmatched: 14. The germline CDR1 and CDR2 sequences are SGHRS and YFSETQ.